Below are 22 T cell receptor beta chains sequenced from a single sample in a study of OX40 agonist ivuxolimab in advanced cancers. TCRdb's table, derived via immunoSEQ multiplex PCR, lists solely in-frame clones and lacks some. The repertoire holds around 66,000 clones, with roughly 80% as singletons. The material was CD4+ or CD8+ T cells sorted from blood, obtained in a trial of the OX40 agonist ivuxolimab. The receptors derive from an adult with an advanced solid tumor such as melanoma, head and neck, liver or kidney cancer.

The J gene is TRBJ1-2, the V gene TRBV5-6; 9 bases agree with TRBD1. Germline trimming cut 2 bases from V and 7 bases from J; bases unmatched to any gene: 6. The CDR3 length is 14 residues. CDR1 and CDR2 (germline): SGHDT, YYEEEE. CDR3 DNA: TGTGCCAGCAGCTTTCGGGACAGGGAGGGTGGCTACACCTTC. It encodes CASSFRDREGGYTF.

The chain recombines TRBV29-1 with TRBJ1-6; D is ambiguous. Trimming shortened V by 4 bases and J by 5 bases, and 15 bases separated the two germline ends. This CDR3 is 15 amino acids long. Germline V gene data show CDR1 as SQVTM and CDR2 as ANQGSEA. The CDR3 DNA is TGCAGCGTTGTTCGCGAGAGGGTACATAATTCACCCCTCCACTTT. This encodes CSVVRERVHNSPLHF. Combining the CDR3 with reference TRBV29-1 and TRBJ1-6 gives the whole variable domain SAVISQKPSRDICQRGTSLTIQCQVDSQVTMMFWYRQQPGQSLTLIATANQGSEATYESGFVIDKFPISRPNLTFSTLTVSNMSPEDSSIYLCSVVRERVHNSPLHFGNGTRLTVT.

The rearrangement joins TRBV5-5 to TRBJ1-4; TRBD1 matches 7 bases. The CDR3 contains 16 residues. The V and J ends lost 3 bases and 5 bases, in that order; junction bases with no gene match: 10. The germline V gene encodes CDR1 SGHKS and CDR2 YYEKEE (reference sequence). CDR3 loop: CASSSHRTGWNEKLFF. The CDR3 DNA sequence: TGTGCCAGCAGCTCGCACCGGACAGGTTGGAATGAAAAACTGTTTTTT.

The rearrangement links TRBV10-3 to TRBJ2-7; TRBD1 agrees at 8 bases. J gave up 1 base and V 4 bases, and 0 bases lay outside the gene matches. The CDR3 loop spans 13 amino acids. Per germline, CDR1 ENHRY and CDR2 SYGVKD. CDR3 coding DNA: TGTGCCATCAGTGGGGACAGGTCCTACGAGCAGTACTTC. Its translation is CAISGDRSYEQYF.

The V gene is TRBV5-6, the J gene TRBJ1-1; D call uncertain. The germline gives CDR1 SGHDT, CDR2 YYEEEE. Deletions cut 3 bases from V and 3 bases from J, with 21 bases between. The CDR3 has 17 residues. CDR3 sequence: CASSSDLGGMGYTEAFF. As DNA, the CDR3 is TGTGCCAGCAGCTCGGACCTGGGAGGGATGGGTTACACTGAAGCTTTCTTT. Full variable domain (outside the CDR3, taken from reference TRBV5-6 and TRBJ1-1): DAGVTQSPTHLIKTRGQQVTLRCSPKSGHDTVSWYQQALGQGPQFIFQYYEEEERQRGNFPDRFSGHQFPNYSSELNVNALLLGDSALYLCASSSDLGGMGYTEAFFGQGTRLTVV.

The rearrangement uses TRBV6-1 and TRBJ1-2; possible D gene TRBD1, 5 bases. Trimming took 6 bases from V and 8 from J, leaving 16 bases between them. The germline gives CDR1 MNHNS, CDR2 SASEGT. This CDR3 comprises 13 residues. CDR3 nucleotide sequence: TGTGCCAGCAGACTTAGGACGGGGCCGGGCTACACCTTC. Protein: CASRLRTGPGYTF.

This chain links TRBV11-2 with TRBJ1-1; D unresolved. CDR1 is SGHAT, CDR2 FQNNGV, per germline. V dropped 4 bases and J dropped 1 base, with 13 bases sitting between them. CDR3 length: 15 residues. The CDR3 sequence is CASSSLGRGNTEAFF. CDR3 DNA sequence: TGTGCCAGCAGCTCCCTAGGGCGGGGGAACACTGAAGCTTTCTTT.

V is TRBV19 and J is TRBJ2-1, with 8 bases lining up with TRBD1. The trim removed 5 bases at V and 6 bases at J, leaving 9 bases unmatched. The CDR3 is made up of 15 amino acids. Germline V gene sequence: CDR1 LNHDA, CDR2 SQIVND (reference sequence). CDR3 sequence (DNA): TGTGCCAGTAGTGTACACAGGGGGAAGGGCAATGAGCAGTTCTTC. Amino acids: CASSVHRGKGNEQFF.

V usage is TRBV9 and J usage is TRBJ1-1, with D hard to call. Germline-derived CDR1 and CDR2 are SGDLS and YYNGEE. This CDR3 is built from 17 residues. V gave up 0 bases and J gave up 5 bases, with 20 bases separating them. The CDR3 here is CASSVGRGASERTEAFF. The CDR3 DNA reads TGTGCCAGCAGCGTAGGCCGGGGAGCGTCGGAAAGAACTGAAGCTTTCTTT.

This chain's CDR3 is CASSQDPIRAREKLFF. The CDR3 DNA follows: TGTGCCAGCAGCCAAGATCCTATCAGGGCGCGGGAAAAACTGTTTTTT. The gene calls are TRBV4-2 and TRBJ1-4, with D perhaps matching TRBD1 (5 bases). The CDR3 consists of 16 residues. The V gene lost 0 bases and the J gene lost 8 bases, with 16 bases spanning the gap. Looked up from germline, CDR1 is LGHNA and CDR2 is YNFKEQ.

The rearrangement links TRBV10-3 to TRBJ1-5, with D perhaps TRBD1 (5 bases). Germline CDR1 and CDR2: ENHRY and SYGVKD. The CDR3 sequence is 16 residues long. V was cut by 0 bases and J by 7 bases, with 16 bases left in between. The CDR3 spells CAISESGVGSGQPQHF. CDR3 DNA: TGTGCCATCAGTGAGTCGGGGGTGGGATCAGGGCAGCCCCAGCATTTT.

This clone was counted between two and nine times. The rearrangement uses TRBV5-1 and TRBJ1-4; D gene ambiguous. From germline, CDR1 is SGHRS and CDR2 YFSETQ. The CDR3 has 14 amino acids. Trimming removed 0 bases at V and 7 bases at J, with 10 bases between. The CDR3, as DNA: TGCGCCAGCAGCTTGGTTGGTGGCGCTGAAAAACTGTTTTTT. Residues: CASSLVGGAEKLFF.

The chain couples TRBV5-5 to TRBJ2-7, with D unclear. V lost 0 bases and J 4 bases, leaving 14 bases between the germline ends. The germline gives CDR1 SGHKS, CDR2 YYEKEE (reference sequence). CDR3 length: 15 residues. The CDR3 DNA reads as TGTGCCAGCAGCTTGGTATTCGGTTTCGGGTACGAGCAGTACTTC. It translates to CASSLVFGFGYEQYF. The whole variable domain, remainder taken from reference TRBV5-5 and TRBJ2-7, is DAGVTQSPTHLIKTRGQQVTLRCSPISGHKSVSWYQQVLGQGPQFIFQYYEKEERGRGNFPDRFSARQFPNYSSELNVNALLLGDSALYLCASSLVFGFGYEQYFGPGTRLTVT.

CDR3 bases: TGTGCCAGCAGCGGAAGGGCCGGGAACTACGAGCAGTACTTC. It encodes CASSGRAGNYEQYF. The genes are TRBV2 and TRBJ2-7; D perhaps matches TRBD2 (5 bases). The CDR3 has 14 amino acids. CDR1 and CDR2 from the germline V gene are SNHLY and FYNNEI. V was shortened by 6 bases and J by 3 bases, with 15 bases between the two germline ends.

This clone showed up just once. The chain recombines TRBV11-2 with TRBJ1-2, with TRBD1 as a possible D gene (6 bases). The germline CDR1 and CDR2 sequences are SGHAT and FQNNGV. With 4 bases removed from V and 2 bases from J, the gap between germline ends came to 17 bases. The CDR3 is 16 residues long. The CDR3 sequence is CASSSMSGGANYGYTF. CDR3 bases: TGTGCCAGCAGCTCGATGTCTGGGGGCGCCAACTATGGCTACACCTTC. The complete variable domain, with remaining parts taken from reference TRBV11-2 and TRBJ1-2, reads EAGVAQSPRYKIIEKRQSVAFWCNPISGHATLYWYQQILGQGPKLLIQFQNNGVVDDSQLPKDRFSAERLKGVDSTLKIQPAKLEDSAVYLCASSSMSGGANYGYTFGSGTRLTVV.

This clone showed up just a few times. The chain couples TRBV5-4 to TRBJ1-5; D is undetermined. The CDR3 spans 14 residues. The germline V gene encodes CDR1 SGHNT and CDR2 YYREEE (reference sequence). Trimming pared 3 bases from V and 6 bases from J, leaving 13 bases between. The CDR3 DNA reads TGTGCCAGCAGCTCGGAGGGAGAAGGTCAGCCCCAGCATTTT. Encoded protein: CASSSEGEGQPQHF.

This clone was observed a single time. The V and J genes are TRBV2 and TRBJ2-7; 8 positions agree with TRBD2. Germline lookup yields CDR1 SNHLY and CDR2 FYNNEI. V gave up 7 bases and J gave up 5 bases; unmatched junction bases: 4. The CDR3 totals 12 residues. The DNA for the CDR3 is TGTGCCAGCAAAAGCGGGGGAGACGAGCAGTACTTC. Translating gives CASKSGGDEQYF. The variable domain in full, completed from reference TRBV2 and TRBJ2-7, reads EPEVTQTPSHQVTQMGQEVILRCVPISNHLYFYWYRQILGQKVEFLVSFYNNEISEKSEIFDDQFSVERPDGSNFTLKIRSTKLEDSAMYFCASKSGGDEQYFGPGTRLTVT.

The table lists this clone with a few counts. V is TRBV2 and J is TRBJ1-6, with unresolved D. The CDR3 totals 13 residues. The germline V gene has CDR1 SNHLY and CDR2 FYNNEI. V was trimmed by 5 bases and J by 9 bases, leaving 11 bases between them. The CDR3 loop reads CASSRQEGSPLHF. CDR3 bases: TGTGCCAGCAGTCGGCAGGAAGGTTCACCCCTCCACTTT.

This chain joins TRBV6-5 and TRBJ2-3, with 7 bases lining up with TRBD1. V gave up 6 bases and J gave up 4 bases; unmatched junction bases: 7. Germline V gives CDR1 MNHEY, CDR2 SVGAGI. The CDR3 covers 14 residues. In nucleotides, the CDR3 is TGTGCCAGCAGGGAGACAGGGACATCAGATACGCAGTATTTT. Translated, it gives CASRETGTSDTQYF.

The chain couples TRBV5-4 to TRBJ2-4, with D perhaps given as TRBD1 or TRBD2 (5 bases each). The germline gives CDR1 SGHNT, CDR2 YYREEE (reference sequence). The CDR3 spans 14 residues. The V end lost 0 bases, the J end lost 7 bases, and 11 bases lay between the germline ends. CDR3 in amino acids: CASSLDWDGNIQYF. CDR3 in DNA: TGTGCCAGCAGCTTGGATTGGGACGGGAACATTCAGTACTTC.

This clone appeared a single time. V and J are TRBV13 and TRBJ1-1; D perhaps matches TRBD1 (6 bases). V dropped 5 bases and J dropped 5 bases, with 12 bases sitting between them. The CDR3 is 13 amino acids. Per the germline V gene, CDR1 is PRHDT and CDR2 is FYEKMQ (reference sequence). The CDR3 reads CASSPTGRTEAFF. The CDR3 DNA reads TGTGCCAGCAGCCCCACAGGGCGAACTGAAGCTTTCTTT.

The V call is TRBV5-1, the J call TRBJ2-1; D perhaps matches TRBD2 (6 bases). Germline CDR1 SGHRS, CDR2 YFSETQ. This CDR3 is 15 amino acids long. Between the trimmed V and J ends, which lost 5 bases and 1 base, there was a span of 13 bases. CDR3 residues: CASRSGTPSYNEQFF. The CDR3 DNA reads as TGCGCCAGCAGATCCGGGACTCCATCCTACAATGAGCAGTTCTTC.